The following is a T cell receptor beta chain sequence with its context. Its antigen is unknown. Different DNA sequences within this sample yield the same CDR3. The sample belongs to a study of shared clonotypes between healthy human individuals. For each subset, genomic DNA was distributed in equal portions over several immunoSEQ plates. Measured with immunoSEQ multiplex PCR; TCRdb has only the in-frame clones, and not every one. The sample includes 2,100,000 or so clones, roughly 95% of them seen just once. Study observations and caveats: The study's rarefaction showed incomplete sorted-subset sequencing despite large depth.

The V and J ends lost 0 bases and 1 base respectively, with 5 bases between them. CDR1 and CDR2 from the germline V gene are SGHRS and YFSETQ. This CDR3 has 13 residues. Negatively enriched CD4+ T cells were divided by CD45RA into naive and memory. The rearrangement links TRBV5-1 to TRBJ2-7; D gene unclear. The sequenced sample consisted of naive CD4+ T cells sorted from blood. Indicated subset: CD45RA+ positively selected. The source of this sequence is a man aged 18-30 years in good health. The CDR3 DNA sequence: TGCGCCAGCAGCTTGGACATATCCTACGAGCAGTACTTC. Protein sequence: CASSLDISYEQYF.